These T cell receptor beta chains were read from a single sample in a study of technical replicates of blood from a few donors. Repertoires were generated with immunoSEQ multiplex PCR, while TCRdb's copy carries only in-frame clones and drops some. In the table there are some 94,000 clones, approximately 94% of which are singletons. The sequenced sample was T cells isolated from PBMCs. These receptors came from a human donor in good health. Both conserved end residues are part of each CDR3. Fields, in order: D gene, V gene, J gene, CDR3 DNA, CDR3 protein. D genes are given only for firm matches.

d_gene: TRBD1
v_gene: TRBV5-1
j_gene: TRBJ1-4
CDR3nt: TGCGCCAGCAGCTTGAGGAGTAGTGGACAGGGGGACGAAAAACTGTTTTTT
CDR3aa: CASSLRSSGQGDEKLFF

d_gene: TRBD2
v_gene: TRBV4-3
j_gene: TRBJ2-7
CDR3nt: TGCGCCAGCAGCTGGGGACTAGCCACTGGCGAGCAGTACTTC
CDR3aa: CASSWGLATGEQYF

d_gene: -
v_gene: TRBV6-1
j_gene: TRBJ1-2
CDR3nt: TGTGCCAGCAGTGAAGGTGTAGGGGCGCCGTATGGCTACACCTTC
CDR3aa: CASSEGVGAPYGYTF

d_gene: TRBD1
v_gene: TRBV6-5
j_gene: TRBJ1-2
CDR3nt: TGTGCCAGCAGTGAATCAGGGGGCTATGGCTACACCTTC
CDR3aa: CASSESGGYGYTF

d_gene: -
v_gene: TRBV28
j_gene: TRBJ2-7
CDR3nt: TGTGCCAGCAGTCCGAACACCAACAGGGGAGGTAGATACGAGCAGTACTTC
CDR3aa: CASSPNTNRGGRYEQYF

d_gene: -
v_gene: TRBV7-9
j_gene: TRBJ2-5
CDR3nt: TGTGCCAGCAGCTTAGGGATCGCAGGGTCCCAAGAGACCCAGTACTTC
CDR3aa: CASSLGIAGSQETQYF

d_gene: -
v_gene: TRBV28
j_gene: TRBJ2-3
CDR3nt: TGTGCCAGCAGTTTATCTAGTAGCGCAGATACGCAGTATTTT
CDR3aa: CASSLSSSADTQYF

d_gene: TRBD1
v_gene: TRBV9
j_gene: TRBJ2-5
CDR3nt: TGTGCCAGCAGCCCCACTTCAGGGGGCAGTGAGACCCAGTACTTC
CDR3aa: CASSPTSGGSETQYF

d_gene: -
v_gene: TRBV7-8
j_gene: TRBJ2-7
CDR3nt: TGTGCCAGCAGCTTATTGGAGGGTTCCTTGTACGAGCAGTACTTC
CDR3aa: CASSLLEGSLYEQYF

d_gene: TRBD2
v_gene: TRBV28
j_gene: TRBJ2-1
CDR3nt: TGTGCCAGCAGACCATGGGGACTAGCGGGCAATGAGCAGTTCTTC
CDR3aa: CASRPWGLAGNEQFF

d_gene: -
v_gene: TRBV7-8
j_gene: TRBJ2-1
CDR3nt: TGTGCCAGCAGCTTAGGAGTGGGAGAAGAGCACAATGAGCAGTTCTTC
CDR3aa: CASSLGVGEEHNEQFF